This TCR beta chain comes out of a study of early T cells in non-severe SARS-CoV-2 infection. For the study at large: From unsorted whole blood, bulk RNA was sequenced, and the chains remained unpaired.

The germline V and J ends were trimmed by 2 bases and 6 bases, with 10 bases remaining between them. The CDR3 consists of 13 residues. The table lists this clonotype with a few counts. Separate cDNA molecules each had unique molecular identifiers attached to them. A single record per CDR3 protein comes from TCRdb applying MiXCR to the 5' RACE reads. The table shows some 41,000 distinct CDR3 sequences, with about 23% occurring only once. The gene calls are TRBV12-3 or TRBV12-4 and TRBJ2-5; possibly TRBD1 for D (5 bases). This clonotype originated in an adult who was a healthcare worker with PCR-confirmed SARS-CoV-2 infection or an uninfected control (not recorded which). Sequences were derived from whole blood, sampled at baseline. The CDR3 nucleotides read TGTGCCAGCAGTTTAAGGGGAAGGCAGACCCAGTACTTC. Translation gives CASSLRGRQTQYF.